The entry below describes one T cell receptor beta chain. Samples underwent the assay at deep level. Assay: immunoSEQ multiplex PCR; the TCRdb copy retains only in-frame clones and omits some. The repertoire holds roughly 2.5 million clones, with roughly nine tenths as singletons. The source of the sample is a study of shared clonotypes between healthy human individuals. Study details: Used for every donor were three CD4 naive, three CD4 memory, two CD8 naive and one CD8 memory plate.

V was pared by 4 bases and J by 3 bases, with 13 bases between. The CDR3 totals 15 residues. Germline loops: CDR1 SGHNT, CDR2 YYREEE (reference sequence). The receptor was derived from a man between 18 and 35 years old in good health. The sequenced material came from naive CD4+ T cells sorted from blood. Documented subset: CD45RA+ positively selected. The chain recombines TRBV5-4 with TRBJ1-4; D may be TRBD1 (5 bases). This CDR3 reads CASSPGGVANEKLFF. In nucleotides, the CDR3 is TGTGCCAGCAGCCCTGGAGGGGTGGCTAATGAAAAACTGTTTTTT.